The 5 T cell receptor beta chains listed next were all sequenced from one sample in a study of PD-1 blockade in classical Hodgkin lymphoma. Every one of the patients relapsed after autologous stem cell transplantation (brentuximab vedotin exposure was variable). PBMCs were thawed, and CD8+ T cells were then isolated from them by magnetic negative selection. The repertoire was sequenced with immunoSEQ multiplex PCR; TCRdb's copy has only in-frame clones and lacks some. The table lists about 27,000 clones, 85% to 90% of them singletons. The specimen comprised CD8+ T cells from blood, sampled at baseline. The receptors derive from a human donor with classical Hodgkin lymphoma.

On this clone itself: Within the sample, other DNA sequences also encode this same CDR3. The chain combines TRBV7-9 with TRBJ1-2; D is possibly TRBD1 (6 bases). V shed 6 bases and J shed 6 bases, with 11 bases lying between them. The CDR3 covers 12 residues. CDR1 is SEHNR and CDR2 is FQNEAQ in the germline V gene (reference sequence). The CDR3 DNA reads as TGTGCCAGCAGTCTAGAGGGGGATGGCTACACCTTC. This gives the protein CASSLEGDGYTF. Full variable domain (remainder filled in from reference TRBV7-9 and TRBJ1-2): DTGVSQNPRHKITKRGQNVTFRCDPISEHNRLYWYRQTLGQGPEFLTYFQNEAQLEKSRLLSDRFSAERPKGSFSTLEIQRTEQGDSAMYLCASSLEGDGYTFGSGTRLTVV.

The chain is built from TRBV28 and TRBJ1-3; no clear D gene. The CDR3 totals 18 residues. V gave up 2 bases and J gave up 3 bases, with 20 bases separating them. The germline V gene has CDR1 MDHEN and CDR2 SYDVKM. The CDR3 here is CASSLSSRNYLRGNTIYF. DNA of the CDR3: TGTGCCAGCAGTTTAAGCAGTCGGAACTACCTACGTGGAAACACCATATATTTT.

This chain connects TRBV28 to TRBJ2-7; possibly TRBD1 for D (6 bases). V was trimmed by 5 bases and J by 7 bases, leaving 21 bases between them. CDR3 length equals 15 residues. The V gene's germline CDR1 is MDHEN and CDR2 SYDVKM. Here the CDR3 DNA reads TGTGCCAGCAGTCTTATTAGGGGGACCGTACGTGAGCAGTACTTC. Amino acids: CASSLIRGTVREQYF.

Written as DNA, the CDR3 is TGTGCCAGCAGCACTCGCACTGAAGCTTTCTTT. It is translated as CASSTRTEAFF. This chain links TRBV9 with TRBJ1-1; D unresolved. CDR1 and CDR2 (germline): SGDLS, YYNGEE. V was shortened by 4 bases and J by 4 bases, with 5 bases between the two germline ends. The CDR3 is 11 residues long.

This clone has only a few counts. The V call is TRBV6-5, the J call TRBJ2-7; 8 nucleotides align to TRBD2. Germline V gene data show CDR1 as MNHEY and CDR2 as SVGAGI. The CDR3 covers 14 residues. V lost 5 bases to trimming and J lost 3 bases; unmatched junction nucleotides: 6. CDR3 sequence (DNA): TGTGCCAGCAGTCCGGGACTAGATAACTACGAGCAGTACTTC. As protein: CASSPGLDNYEQYF.